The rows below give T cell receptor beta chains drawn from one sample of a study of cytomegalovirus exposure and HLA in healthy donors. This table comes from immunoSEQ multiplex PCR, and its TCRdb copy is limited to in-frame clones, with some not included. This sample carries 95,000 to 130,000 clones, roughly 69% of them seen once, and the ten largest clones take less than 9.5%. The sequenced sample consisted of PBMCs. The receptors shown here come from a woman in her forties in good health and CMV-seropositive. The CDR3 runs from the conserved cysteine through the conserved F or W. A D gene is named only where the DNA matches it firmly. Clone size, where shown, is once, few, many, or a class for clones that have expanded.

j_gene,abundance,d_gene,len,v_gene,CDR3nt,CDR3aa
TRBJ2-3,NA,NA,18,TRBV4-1,TGCGCCAGCAGCCAAGTTTCCCCCAGGGGAAGGTTTACAGATACGCAGTATTTT,CASSQVSPRGRFTDTQYF
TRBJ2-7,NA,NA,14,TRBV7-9,TGTGCCAGCAGCTTAGCGGGACAACTATACGAGCAGTACTTC,CASSLAGQLYEQYF
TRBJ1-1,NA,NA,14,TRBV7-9,TGTGCCAGCAGCTTAGACTTAGTGCTCACTGAAGCTTTCTTT,CASSLDLVLTEAFF
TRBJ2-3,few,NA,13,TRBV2,TGTGCCAGCAATCGGGGACTTACAGATACGCAGTATTTT,CASNRGLTDTQYF
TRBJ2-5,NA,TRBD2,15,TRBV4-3,TGCGCCAGCAGCCAATTTACTAGCGGGGTAAAGACCCAGTACTTC,CASSQFTSGVKTQYF
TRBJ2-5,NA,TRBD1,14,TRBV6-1,TGTGCCAGCAGGGAGGACAGGGGGCGAGAGACCCAGTACTTC,CASREDRGRETQYF
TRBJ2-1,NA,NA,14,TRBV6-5,TGTGCCAGCAGCCCCCTGGGGTCAGCGGATGAGCAGTTCTTC,CASSPLGSADEQFF
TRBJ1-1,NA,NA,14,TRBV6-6,TGTGCCAGCAGCCGGGGGGGGCCTAACACTGAAGCTTTCTTT,CASSRGGPNTEAFF
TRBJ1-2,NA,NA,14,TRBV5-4,TGTGCCAGCAGCTTGGGACAGCCTAACTATGGCTACACCTTC,CASSLGQPNYGYTF
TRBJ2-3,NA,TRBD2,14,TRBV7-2,TGTGCCAGCAGCATAAGACTAGCGTCAGATACGCAGTATTTT,CASSIRLASDTQYF
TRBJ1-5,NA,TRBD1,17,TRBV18,TGTGCCAGCTCACCGCTATCGGGGACAGGGGTTTATCAGCCCCAGCATTTT,CASSPLSGTGVYQPQHF
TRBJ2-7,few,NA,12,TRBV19,TGTGCCAGTAGTATTAACAGCTACGAGCAGTACTTC,CASSINSYEQYF
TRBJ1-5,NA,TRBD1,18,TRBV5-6,TGTGCCAGCAGCTGGGGAGGGACAGGGGGTAGTAGCAATCAGCCCCAGCATTTT,CASSWGGTGGSSNQPQHF
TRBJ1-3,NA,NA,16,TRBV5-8,TGTGCCAGCAGCTTGGCAACCCGCTACTCTGGAAACACCATATATTTT,CASSLATRYSGNTIYF
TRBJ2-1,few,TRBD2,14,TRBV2,TGTGCCAGCACATTACTAGCGGGGGGCAATGAGCAGTTCTTC,CASTLLAGGNEQFF
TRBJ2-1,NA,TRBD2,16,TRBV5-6,TGTGCCAGCAGCGCTACCGGGACTAGATACCTCAATGAGCAGTTCTTC,CASSATGTRYLNEQFF
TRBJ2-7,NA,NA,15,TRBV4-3,TGCGCCAGCAGCCAAGATCGTTACGGTTCCTACGAGCAGTACTTC,CASSQDRYGSYEQYF
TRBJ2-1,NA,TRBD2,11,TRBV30,TGTGCCCGTAGCGGGGGTGTGGAGCAGTTCTTC,CARSGGVEQFF
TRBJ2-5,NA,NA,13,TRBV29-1,TGCAGCTTCTCCAGCGGCCTAAAGGAGACCCAGTACTTC,CSFSSGLKETQYF
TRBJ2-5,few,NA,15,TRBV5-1,TGCGCCAGCAGCTTGGAGGCAGGGGCGGAGGAGACCCAGTACTTC,CASSLEAGAEETQYF
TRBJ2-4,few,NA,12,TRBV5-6,TGTGCCAGCAGCACCGGAAGCGGGTTAGAGTACTTC,CASSTGSGLEYF
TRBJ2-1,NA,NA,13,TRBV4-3,TGCGCCAGCAGCCAAGTGCCGACGGGTGAGCAGTTCTTC,CASSQVPTGEQFF
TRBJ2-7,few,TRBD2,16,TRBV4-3,TGCGCCAGCAGCCACGGGACTAGCGAAAGCTCCTACGAGCAGTACTTC,CASSHGTSESSYEQYF
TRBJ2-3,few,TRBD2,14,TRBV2,TGTGCCAGCAGTCAAAGCGGGAGCCCAGATACGCAGTATTTT,CASSQSGSPDTQYF
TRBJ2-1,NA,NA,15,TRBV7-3,TGTGCCAGCAGCTTAATTGGCGGTCCCTACAATGAGCAGTTCTTC,CASSLIGGPYNEQFF
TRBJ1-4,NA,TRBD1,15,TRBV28,TGTGCCACCTACCCCCCGGGACAGCCTAATGAAAAACTGTTTTTT,CATYPPGQPNEKLFF
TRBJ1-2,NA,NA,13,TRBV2,TGTGCCAGCAGTGAAAACAGCTACTATGGCTACACCTTC,CASSENSYYGYTF
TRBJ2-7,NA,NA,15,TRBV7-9,TGTGCCAGCAGCTCCCGAATCGCGGACTCCTACGAGCAGTACTTC,CASSSRIADSYEQYF
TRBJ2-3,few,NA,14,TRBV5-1,TGCGCCAGCAGCTTGGGGACTGCCACAGATACGCAGTATTTT,CASSLGTATDTQYF